A selection of T cell receptor beta chains follows, all from one sample in a study of CD8+ T cells in alopecia areata. Here immunoSEQ multiplex PCR was the method, and the copy in TCRdb shows in-frame clones only, minus some. This sample has 150,000 to 200,000 clones; just under 65% occur once, and the top ten carry 1.3%. The sequencing here drew on CD4+ T cells sorted from blood, taken between weeks 47 and 50, from a patient treated with tofacitinib. Receptor source: a human donor with alopecia areata. CDR3s include the opening cysteine and the closing phenylalanine or tryptophan. A D gene is named only where the DNA matches it firmly. The size field is filled for only some rows; it gives once, few, many or a size class.

TRBJ1-2,-,-,TRBV4-1,TGCGCCAGCAGCCAAGAACCTACAGGGAAAGGCTACACCTTC,CASSQEPTGKGYTF
TRBJ2-3,-,-,TRBV29-1,TGCAGCGTTGAAGATCGGAAGCGGGTGAGCACAGATACGCAGTATTTT,CSVEDRKRVSTDTQYF
TRBJ1-1,-,-,TRBV29-1,TGCAGCGTTGAAGATTGGGGGGACACTGAAGCTTTCTTT,CSVEDWGDTEAFF
TRBJ2-5,-,-,TRBV6-6,TGTGCCAGCAGTTACCTGGAGACCCAGTACTTC,CASSYLETQYF
TRBJ2-5,TRBD1,-,TRBV4-3,TGCGCCAGCAGCCTTCACAGGGGGCGAGAGACCCAGTACTTC,CASSLHRGRETQYF
TRBJ1-2,-,-,TRBV6-6,TGTGCCAGCAGTTTACGTAGCGACTATGGCTACACCTTC,CASSLRSDYGYTF
TRBJ2-3,TRBD1,-,TRBV25-1,TGTGCCAGCAGTGACAAAGGTGACAGGGCCCGAGATACGCAGTATTTT,CASSDKGDRARDTQYF
TRBJ1-2,-,-,TRBV30,TGTGCCTGGAGTGCGACAGGCGTCTATGGCTACACCTTC,CAWSATGVYGYTF
TRBJ2-5,-,-,TRBV14,TGTGCCAGCAGCCCTACAACGGAGACCCAGTACTTC,CASSPTTETQYF
TRBJ2-7,-,-,TRBV11-1,TGTGCCAGCAGCCGGGACACCCTGAGCGAGCAGTACTTC,CASSRDTLSEQYF
TRBJ2-7,-,-,TRBV2,TGTGCCAGCAGTGAATTATCCTACGAGCAGTACTTC,CASSELSYEQYF
TRBJ2-1,TRBD1,-,TRBV29-1,TGCAGCGCCGCAAAGGGGACAGGGGACTACAATGAGCAGTTCTTC,CSAAKGTGDYNEQFF
TRBJ2-7,-,-,TRBV5-1,TGCGCCAGCAGCTTGGGCAGGAGACCCTACGAGCAGTACTTC,CASSLGRRPYEQYF
TRBJ2-4,-,-,TRBV19,TGTGCCAGTAGTACTGGCCGAGGCAACATTCAGTACTTC,CASSTGRGNIQYF
TRBJ1-2,TRBD1,few,TRBV20-1,TGCAGTGCTAGAGCAGGGGGCTGGCCGGCCTTC,CSARAGGWPAF
TRBJ1-1,-,-,TRBV27,TGTGCCAGCAGTTTAAGGGGGGCGAGGACTGAAGCTTTCTTT,CASSLRGARTEAFF
TRBJ2-5,-,once,TRBV10-1,TGCGCCAGCAGTCCCCAAGGCTGGGAGACCCAGTACTTC,CASSPQGWETQYF
TRBJ2-2,TRBD1,many,TRBV5-6,TGTGCCAGCAGCTTCAGGACAGGGAGACGCGGGGAGCTGTTTTTT,CASSFRTGRRGELFF
TRBJ2-4,TRBD1,-,TRBV2,TGTGCCAGCAGTCCTGACAGGGCTTGGGCCAAAAACATTCAGTACTTC,CASSPDRAWAKNIQYF
TRBJ1-6,-,-,TRBV14,TGTGCCAGCAGCGCCAGGGTTATCGGTTCACCCCTCCACTTT,CASSARVIGSPLHF
TRBJ2-3,TRBD1,few,TRBV29-1,TGCAGCGTTGCGGGCAGGGGGACAGATACGCAGTATTTT,CSVAGRGTDTQYF
TRBJ1-1,-,-,TRBV27,TGTGCCAGCAGTGCTCAGACAGGGAACACTGAAGCTTTCTTT,CASSAQTGNTEAFF
TRBJ1-5,-,few,TRBV7-2,TGTGCCAGCAGCTTAGCGAGGGGACAGCCCCAGCATTTT,CASSLARGQPQHF
TRBJ2-7,-,few,TRBV5-6,TGTGCCAGCAGCCCACAGGGGAGGCTCTACGAGCAGTACTTC,CASSPQGRLYEQYF
TRBJ2-3,TRBD2,-,TRBV7-9,TGTGCCAGCAGCCTCCGGGGGGGCGCAGATACGCAGTATTTT,CASSLRGGADTQYF
TRBJ1-1,-,few,TRBV2,TGTGCCAGTTCCCGCATGAACACTGAAGCTTTCTTT,CASSRMNTEAFF
TRBJ2-5,TRBD2,-,TRBV5-6,TGTGCCAGCAGCTTTGTAGGGAGGGAAGAGACCCAGTACTTC,CASSFVGREETQYF
TRBJ2-6,-,-,TRBV5-4,TGTGCCAGCAGCTTAGAAACAGGGGCCAACGTCCTGACTTTC,CASSLETGANVLTF
TRBJ2-5,-,-,TRBV4-2,TGTGCCAGCAGCCAAGTTGAGGGGGAGACCCAGTACTTC,CASSQVEGETQYF
TRBJ2-3,TRBD2,few,TRBV5-1,TGCGCCAGCAGCTTCGGTCAGCGGGGGGCCAACACAGATACGCAGTATTTT,CASSFGQRGANTDTQYF
TRBJ1-5,-,-,TRBV29-1,TGCAGCGTTCGGGCGGGTAGGGATCAGCCCCAGCATTTT,CSVRAGRDQPQHF
TRBJ1-1,TRBD1,many,TRBV5-1,TGCGCCAGCAGTCCCGGACAGGAGAACACTGAAGCTTTCTTT,CASSPGQENTEAFF
TRBJ2-6,TRBD2,-,TRBV7-2,TGTGCCAGCAGCTTAGCAGGGACTAGCCTTCTCTCTGGGGCCAACGTCCTGACTTTC,CASSLAGTSLLSGANVLTF
TRBJ2-3,-,-,TRBV6-5,TGTGCCAGCAGTTACGCGTGGGGTACAGATACGCAGTATTTT,CASSYAWGTDTQYF
TRBJ1-1,-,-,TRBV30,TGTGCCTGGAGTGGACAGTTTGAAGCTTTCTTT,CAWSGQFEAFF
TRBJ2-4,TRBD1,-,TRBV10-3,TGTGCCACCGGACAGGGTACAAGAGGCATTCAGTACTTC,CATGQGTRGIQYF
TRBJ2-5,TRBD2,few,TRBV5-1,TGCGCCAGCAGCTCGGGGACTAGCCAAGAGACCCAGTACTTC,CASSSGTSQETQYF
TRBJ2-3,TRBD1,-,TRBV6-1,TGTGCCAGCAGTGATGGACAGGGGGAAACAGATACGCAGTATTTT,CASSDGQGETDTQYF
TRBJ2-5,-,-,TRBV29-1,TGCAGCGTTGGGGGCGTGACGTACCAAGAGACCCAGTACTTC,CSVGGVTYQETQYF
TRBJ1-2,TRBD1,-,TRBV7-9,TGTGCCAGCAGCTTTGGGGGACAGGTGATGAATGGCTACACCTTC,CASSFGGQVMNGYTF
TRBJ1-1,TRBD1,-,TRBV6-5,TGTGCCAGCAGTACGCCGGGACAGGGTGGAACTGAAGCTTTCTTT,CASSTPGQGGTEAFF
TRBJ2-3,-,few,TRBV7-2,TGTGCCAGCAGCTTAATGGGCGGAGGGCTCACAGATACGCAGTATTTT,CASSLMGGGLTDTQYF